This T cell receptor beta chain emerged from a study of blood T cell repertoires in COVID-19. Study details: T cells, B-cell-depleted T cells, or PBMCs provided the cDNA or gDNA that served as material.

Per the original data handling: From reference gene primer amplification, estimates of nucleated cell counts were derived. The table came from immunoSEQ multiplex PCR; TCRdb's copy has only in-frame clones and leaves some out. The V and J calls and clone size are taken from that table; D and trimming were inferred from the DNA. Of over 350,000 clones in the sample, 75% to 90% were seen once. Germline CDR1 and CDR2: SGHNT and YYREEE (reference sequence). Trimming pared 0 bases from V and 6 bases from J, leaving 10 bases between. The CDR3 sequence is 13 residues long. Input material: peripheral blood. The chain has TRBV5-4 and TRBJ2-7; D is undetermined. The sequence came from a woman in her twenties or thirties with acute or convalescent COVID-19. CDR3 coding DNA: TGTGCCAGCAGCTTGGTGGGTTGGGCCGAGCAGTACTTC. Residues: CASSLVGWAEQYF. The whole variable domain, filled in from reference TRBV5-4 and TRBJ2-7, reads ETGVTQSPTHLIKTRGQQVTLRCSSQSGHNTVSWYQQALGQGPQFIFQYYREEENGRGNFPPRFSGLQFPNYSSELNVNALELDDSALYLCASSLVGWAEQYFGPGTRLTVT.